What follows describes a single T cell receptor beta chain. The specificity of this receptor is unknown. There are no base qualities to consult, and no much larger clone falls within one base. The sample comes from a study of blood T cells in healthy people across ages (dated by TCRdb to between 2014 and 2017). Regarding the complete study: In model experiments, roughly one uniquely barcoded TCR beta cDNA molecule per two T cells was captured by template switching. Age-related changes in TCR beta repertoire diversity were measured in the study by deep sequencing normalized with unique cDNA molecular identifiers. Donors were grouped into four age groups: young (average approximately 16 years), middle-aged (about 40), aged (approximately 67) and long-lived (approximately 82). To avoid experimental bias, donors of different ages were distributed randomly across sequencing lanes. The study analyzed two additional independent replicas of 1 million unique cDNA reads from the same blood draw for two donors, one aged 18 to 30 and one aged 80 or older.

Overall results and qualifications from the work: Since profiling was done on bulk unsorted PBMCs, naive and antigen-experienced compartments could not be conclusively compared. Observed TCR beta diversity correlated strongly with the percentage of naive T cells measured by flow cytometry. As age increased, observed TCR beta diversity per million T cells dropped in a roughly linear way, and a significant reduction was already evident by age about 40. Estimates of total diversity based on one million sequenced T cells were regarded as lower bounds and as underestimates. Compared with the aged group, the long-lived group had more naive CD4+ T cells, fewer expanded clones and increased TCR diversity, a pattern suggesting age selection. Donor CMV infection status was unknown, potentially confounding age-related changes in expanded clonotypes.

Sequences SQVTM (CDR1) and ANQGSEA (CDR2) are obtained from the germline V gene. For this chain, trimming is 8 bases at the V end and 2 bases at the J end, and the number of junction bases without a gene match is 6. From its cysteine to its phenylalanine, the CDR3 spans 12 amino acids. This entry keeps only the CDR3 DNA: 36 bases, framed from base 1. To prepare the library, 5' RACE was applied. The instrument was an Illumina HiSeq 2500. A second 7 to 11 cycle PCR used a sample-barcoded 5' primer and a J-beta primer mix. A unique molecular identifier was introduced onto each TCR beta cDNA molecule by a template-switch 5' adaptor carrying 12 random nucleotides. At least 2.5 million CDR3-containing paired-end reads were obtained from each sample. First-strand cDNA synthesis was performed from all RNA using the Mint cDNA synthesis kit, with priming by a TRBC-specific oligonucleotide. After uracil-DNA glycosylase treatment, a first 18-cycle PCR used universal primers M1SS and BC2_uni_R on all cDNA. The authors processed their data as follows. Normalization of each sample was performed by random selection of 1 million high-quality reads, each carrying a distinct molecular identifier. Reads with shared molecular identifiers were discarded instead of being binned into consensus sequences. MiTCR, set to a Q25 quality threshold and the strictest error-elimination algorithm, was used for CDR3 identification, clonotype clustering and error correction. A nonparametric unseen species model using Euler transformation provided a lower-bound estimate of total TCR beta diversity. The public sequencing data were trimmed at Q25 with fastp and processed into clonotypes with MiXCR by TCRdb, which kept only in-frame beta chains. Entries are consolidated by CDR3 protein sequence, retaining the most common genes and DNA. It is TCRdb's table, rather than the study itself, that gives the V and J calls and clone size. The sample table contains hundreds of thousands of distinct CDR3 sequences; only one count was recorded for 25% to 30% of them. The ten largest account for over 25% of the sample.

The roughly 39 donors, aged about 6 to 95 years, were systemically healthy Caucasian individuals from Russia. Approximately 9 milliliters of peripheral blood were collected from each donor into EDTA-treated Vacutainer tubes. Ficoll-Paque density-gradient centrifugation was used to isolate PBMCs, with at least 7 million obtained per sample. Total RNA, at least 6 micrograms per sample, was extracted from PBMCs with Trizol reagent. The percentages of naive CD45RAhigh/CD27high T cells were determined by flow cytometry on a PBMC aliquot from every donor. The V and J genes are TRBV29-1 and TRBJ2-7; 7 bases in the middle match TRBD1. Sequencing was performed on blood. This TCR was recovered from a woman between 65 and 79 years old in good health. The CDR3 region reads CSTVGTAYEQYF. The sequenced DNA: TGCAGCACAGTAGGGACAGCCTACGAGCAGTACTTC.